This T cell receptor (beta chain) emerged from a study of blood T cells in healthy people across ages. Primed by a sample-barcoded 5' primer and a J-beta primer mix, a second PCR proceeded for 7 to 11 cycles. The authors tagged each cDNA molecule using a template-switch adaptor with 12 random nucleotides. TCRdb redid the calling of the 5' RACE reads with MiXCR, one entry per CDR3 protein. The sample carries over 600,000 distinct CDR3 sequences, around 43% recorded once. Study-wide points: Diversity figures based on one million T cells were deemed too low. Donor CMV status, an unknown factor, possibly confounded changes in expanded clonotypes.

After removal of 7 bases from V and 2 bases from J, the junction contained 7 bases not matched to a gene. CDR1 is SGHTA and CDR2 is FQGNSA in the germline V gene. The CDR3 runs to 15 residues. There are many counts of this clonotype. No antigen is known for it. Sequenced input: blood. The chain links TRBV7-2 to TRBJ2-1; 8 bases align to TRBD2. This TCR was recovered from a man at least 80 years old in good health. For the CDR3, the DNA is TGTGCCAGCAACCCCCAACTAGCGGCCTACAATGAGCAGTTCTTC. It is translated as CASNPQLAAYNEQFF.